This T cell receptor beta chain derives from a study of blood T cell repertoires in COVID-19. Source study methods: Reference gene primer amplification gave nucleated cell count estimates. Libraries were prepared by immunoSEQ multiplex PCR; TCRdb keeps only in-frame clonotypes and omits some of them. V and J calls and clone size are those listed in that table; D and trimming were worked out from the DNA. The repertoire holds about 150,000 clones, with over 80% as singletons. The CDR3 spans 15 residues. Trimming cost V 4 bases and J 1 base; bases outside gene matches: 2. CDR1 and CDR2 (germline): MGHRA, YSYEKL.

The chain links TRBV4-1 to TRBJ2-2, with 8 bases matching TRBD1. Input material: peripheral blood. This TCR was sampled from a man older than 75 with acute or convalescent COVID-19. The CDR3, as DNA: TGCGCCAGCAGCCCCGGGACAGGGAACACCGGGGAGCTGTTTTTT. This gives the protein CASSPGTGNTGELFF.